Sequencing of this TCR beta chain was carried out in a study of T cell changes during pregnancy in multiple sclerosis. Per the germline V gene, CDR1 is MGHRA and CDR2 is YSYEKL. V lost 1 base, J lost 10 bases, and 11 bases lay in between. The CDR3 extends over 13 amino acids. Some clones are missing from TCRdb's copy, which holds only in-frame ones; the method was immunoSEQ multiplex PCR. Of about 32,000 clones detected, 89% appear once; the ten largest clones hold roughly a tenth. The material sequenced was CD8+ T cells from peripheral blood mononuclear cells, taken in the second trimester of pregnancy. The sequence was collected from a female donor with multiple sclerosis, enrolled in a pregnancy study. V usage is TRBV4-1 and J usage is TRBJ2-1; D is perhaps TRBD2 (6 bases). The CDR3 nucleotides read TGCGCCAGCAGCCAAGGGGGGGTCGGAGAGCAGTTCTTC. Translated, it gives CASSQGGVGEQFF.